The entry below describes one T cell receptor beta chain. This receptor's antigen is unknown. It has no much larger one-base neighbor in the sample; base qualities were not kept. The data were taken from a study of CD8+CD57+ T cells in acquired aplastic anemia (dated by TCRdb to the late 2010s). The study in broad terms: DNA extracted from sorted CD4+ and CD8+ cells had a mean of approximately 3.3 ug, with a range of about 0.19 to 27.4 ug. A CD8+CD57+ expansion meant a frequency higher than the mean frequency seen in healthy subjects.

Patients chosen for sequencing had shown expansion of CD8+CD57+ cells by flow cytometry. Every patient had a diagnosis of severe acquired aplastic anemia based on International Study of Aplastic Anemia and Agranulocytosis and Camitta criteria. Patients had received no therapy at the time of blood sampling. In this study, sorted CD4+ and CD8+ T cells from the blood of healthy subjects and of severe aplastic anemia patients had their TCR repertoires deep-sequenced. Patients were enrolled in the USA under clinicaltrials.gov protocols 00001620, 01623167, 00001397, 00071045, 00081523 and 00961064. Ficoll-Paque density gradient centrifugation was used to isolate peripheral blood mononuclear cells. Before DNA extraction, CD4+ and CD8+ T cells were sorted with FACS or magnetic beads. Broad study findings and their caveats: CD8+ Simpson's diversity did not differ significantly between patients and healthy controls (P=0.060). Although roughly 29 CD8+ CDR3 sequences were shared by patients and controls, these sequences appeared highly expressed in patients and within the immunodominant clones of patients.

Profiling of TCR beta VDJ combinations and CDR3 sequences used genomic DNA as the template. TCR repertoire sequencing was run on an Illumina HiSeq 2000. The published analysis was carried out like this. Repertoire assessment relied on Simpson's diversity index, CDR3 size and DJ length profiles, and TRBV/TRBJ rearrangement plots. The most abundant DNA sequence in the deep sequencing data was defined as the immunodominant clone. CDR3 amino acid sequences were screened for sharing across subjects and were compared with published repertoires and the VDJdb database. TCRdb passed the public sequencing reads through fastp at Q25 and MiXCR, retaining productive beta sequences. Each record represents a unique CDR3 protein, reported with the most common genes and DNA among its rows. These V and J calls originate from TCRdb's pipeline instead of the authors' own analysis. This sample holds about 120,000 distinct CDR3 sequences; under 60% were observed only once. The top ten hold approximately 28% of the sample.

As encoded in the germline V gene, CDR1 is LGHNT while CDR2 is FRNRAP. V loses 5 bases, J loses 7 bases, and the germline ends lie 15 bases apart. Counted from cysteine to phenylalanine, this CDR3 has 13 amino acids. Only the CDR3 DNA is retained, 39 bases long and in frame from the first base. Sequenced input: sorted CD4+, CD8+, or CD8+CD57+ T cells (not recorded which) from PBMCs. This TCR was recovered from a human donor with aplastic anemia. The sequence links TRBV12-5 to TRBJ2-7; the D gene cannot be resolved beyond TRBD1 or TRBD2, each matching 5 bases. DNA sequence: TGTGCTAGTGGTGGGGGACGGCTCGGGGAGCAGTACTTC. Translated, this is CASGGGRLGEQYF.